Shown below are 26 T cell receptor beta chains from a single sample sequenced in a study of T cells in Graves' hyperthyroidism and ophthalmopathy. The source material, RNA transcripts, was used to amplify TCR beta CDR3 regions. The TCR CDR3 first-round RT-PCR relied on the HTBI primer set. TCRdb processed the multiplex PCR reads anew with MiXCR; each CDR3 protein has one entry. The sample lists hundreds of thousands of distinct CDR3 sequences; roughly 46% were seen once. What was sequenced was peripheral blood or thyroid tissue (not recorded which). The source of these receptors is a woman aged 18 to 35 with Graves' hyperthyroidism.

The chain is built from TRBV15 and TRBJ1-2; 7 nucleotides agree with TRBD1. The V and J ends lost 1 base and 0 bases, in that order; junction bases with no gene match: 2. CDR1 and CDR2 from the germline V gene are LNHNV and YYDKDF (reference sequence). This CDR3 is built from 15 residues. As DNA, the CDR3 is TGTGCCACCAGCAGAGGGACAGGAACTAACTATGGCTACACCTTC. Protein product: CATSRGTGTNYGYTF. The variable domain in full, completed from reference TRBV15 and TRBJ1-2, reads DAMVIQNPRYQVTQFGKPVTLSCSQTLNHNVMYWYQQKSSQAPKLLFHYYDKDFNNEADTPDNFQSRRPNTSFCFLDIRSPGLGDTAMYLCATSRGTGTNYGYTFGSGTRLTVV.

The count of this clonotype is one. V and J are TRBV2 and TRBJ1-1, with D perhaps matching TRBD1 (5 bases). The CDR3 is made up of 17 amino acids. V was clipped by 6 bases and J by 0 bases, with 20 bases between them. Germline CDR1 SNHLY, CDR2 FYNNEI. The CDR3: CASSLGKGKWMNTEAFF. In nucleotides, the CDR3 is TGTGCCAGCAGCTTAGGGAAGGGGAAATGGATGAACACTGAAGCTTTCTTT.

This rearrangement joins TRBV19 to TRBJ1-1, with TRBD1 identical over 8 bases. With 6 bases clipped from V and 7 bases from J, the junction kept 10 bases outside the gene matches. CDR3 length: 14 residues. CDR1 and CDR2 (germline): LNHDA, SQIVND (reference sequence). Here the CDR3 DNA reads TGTGCCAGTAGCCCAGACAGGGGACGGAATGAAGCTTTCTTT. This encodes CASSPDRGRNEAFF.

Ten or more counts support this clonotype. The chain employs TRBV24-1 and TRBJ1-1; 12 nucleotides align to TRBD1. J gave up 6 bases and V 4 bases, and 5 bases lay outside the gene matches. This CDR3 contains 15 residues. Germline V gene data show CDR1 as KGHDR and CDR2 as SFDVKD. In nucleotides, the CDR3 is TGTGCCACCAGTGAGTCGGGACAGGGGGCCGCTGAAGCTTTCTTT. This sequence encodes CATSESGQGAAEAFF.

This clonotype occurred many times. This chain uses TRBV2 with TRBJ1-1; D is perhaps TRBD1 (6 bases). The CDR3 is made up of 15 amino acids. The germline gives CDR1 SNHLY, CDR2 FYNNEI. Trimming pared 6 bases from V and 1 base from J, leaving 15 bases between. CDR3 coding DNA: TGTGCCAGCAGCGAACCGGGACAAGCGAACACTGAAGCTTTCTTT. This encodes CASSEPGQANTEAFF.

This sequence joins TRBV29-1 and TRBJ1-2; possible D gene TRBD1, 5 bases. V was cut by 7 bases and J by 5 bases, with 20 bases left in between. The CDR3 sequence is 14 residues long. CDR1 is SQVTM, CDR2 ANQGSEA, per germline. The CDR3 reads CSAGGDSEGYGYTF. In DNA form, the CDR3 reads TGCAGCGCCGGGGGGGACTCCGAAGGTTATGGCTACACCTTC.

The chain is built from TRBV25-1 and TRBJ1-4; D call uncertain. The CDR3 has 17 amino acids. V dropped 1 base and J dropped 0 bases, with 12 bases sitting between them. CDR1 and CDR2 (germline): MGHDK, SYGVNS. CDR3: CASSEFATRTTNEKLFF. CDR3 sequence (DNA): TGTGCCAGCAGTGAATTTGCGACAAGAACAACTAATGAAAAACTGTTTTTT.

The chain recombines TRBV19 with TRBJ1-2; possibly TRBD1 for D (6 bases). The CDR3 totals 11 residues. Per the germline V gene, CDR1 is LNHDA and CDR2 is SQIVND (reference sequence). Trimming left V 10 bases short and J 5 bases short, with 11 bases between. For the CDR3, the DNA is TGTGCCACTACTACAGGGTATGGCTACACCTTC. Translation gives CATTTGYGYTF.

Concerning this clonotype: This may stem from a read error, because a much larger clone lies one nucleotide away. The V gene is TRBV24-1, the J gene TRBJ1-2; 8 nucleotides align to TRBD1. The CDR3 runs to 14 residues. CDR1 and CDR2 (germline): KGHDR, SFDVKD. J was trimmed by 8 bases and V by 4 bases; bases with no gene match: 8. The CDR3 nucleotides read TGTGCCACCAGTGAACTCGGACAGGGCGTAGGCTACACCTTC. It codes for CATSELGQGVGYTF.

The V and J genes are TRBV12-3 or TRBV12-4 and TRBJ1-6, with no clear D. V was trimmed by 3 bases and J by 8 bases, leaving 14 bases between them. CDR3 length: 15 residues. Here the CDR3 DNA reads TGTGCCAGCAGTTTGAGCGCCAGCGGCGATTCACCCCTCCACTTT. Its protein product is CASSLSASGDSPLHF.

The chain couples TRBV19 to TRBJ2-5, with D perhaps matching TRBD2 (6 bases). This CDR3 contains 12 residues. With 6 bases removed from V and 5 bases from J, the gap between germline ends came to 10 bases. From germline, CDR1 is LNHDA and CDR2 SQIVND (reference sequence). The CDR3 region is CASSGDFETQYF. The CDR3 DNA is TGTGCCAGTAGCGGGGACTTTGAGACCCAGTACTTC.

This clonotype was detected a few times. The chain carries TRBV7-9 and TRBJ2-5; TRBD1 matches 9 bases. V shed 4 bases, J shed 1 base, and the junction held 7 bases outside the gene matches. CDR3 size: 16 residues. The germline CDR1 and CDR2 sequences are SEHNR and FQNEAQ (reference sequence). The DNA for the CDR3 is TGTGCCAGCAGCTCGCTCTGGGACAGGGCCCAAGAGACCCAGTACTTC. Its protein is CASSSLWDRAQETQYF.

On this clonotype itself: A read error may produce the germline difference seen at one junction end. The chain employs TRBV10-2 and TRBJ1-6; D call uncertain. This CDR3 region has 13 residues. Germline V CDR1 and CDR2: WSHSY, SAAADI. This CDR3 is CASRRQNNSPLHF. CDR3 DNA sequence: TGTGCCAGCAGGAGGCAGAATAATTCACCCCTCCACTTT.

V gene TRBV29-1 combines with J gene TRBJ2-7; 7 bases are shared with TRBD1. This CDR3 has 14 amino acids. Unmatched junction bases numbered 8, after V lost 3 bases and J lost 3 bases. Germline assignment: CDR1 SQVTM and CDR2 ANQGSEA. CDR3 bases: TGCAGCGTTGAGGTCCAGGGGGACAGCTACGAGCAGTACTTC. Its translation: CSVEVQGDSYEQYF.

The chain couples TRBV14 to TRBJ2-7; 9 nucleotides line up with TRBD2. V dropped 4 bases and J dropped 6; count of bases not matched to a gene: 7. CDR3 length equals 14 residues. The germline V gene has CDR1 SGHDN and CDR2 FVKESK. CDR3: CASSLLSGRSEQYF. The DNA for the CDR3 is TGTGCCAGCAGCCTTCTTAGCGGGAGAAGCGAGCAGTACTTC.

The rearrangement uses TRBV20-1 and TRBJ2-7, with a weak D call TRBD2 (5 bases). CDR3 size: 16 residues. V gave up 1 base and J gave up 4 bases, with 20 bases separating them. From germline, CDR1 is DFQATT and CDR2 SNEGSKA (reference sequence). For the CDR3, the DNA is TGCAGTGCTAGAGGACCGATACGGGCTAGCCTTTACGAGCAGTACTTC. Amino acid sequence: CSARGPIRASLYEQYF.

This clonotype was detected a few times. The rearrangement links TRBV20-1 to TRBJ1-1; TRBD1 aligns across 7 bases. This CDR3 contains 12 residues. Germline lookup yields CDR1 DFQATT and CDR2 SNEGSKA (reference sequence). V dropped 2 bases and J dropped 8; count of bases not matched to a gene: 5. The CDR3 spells CSARQGETEAFF. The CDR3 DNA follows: TGCAGTGCTAGACAGGGGGAGACCGAAGCTTTCTTT.

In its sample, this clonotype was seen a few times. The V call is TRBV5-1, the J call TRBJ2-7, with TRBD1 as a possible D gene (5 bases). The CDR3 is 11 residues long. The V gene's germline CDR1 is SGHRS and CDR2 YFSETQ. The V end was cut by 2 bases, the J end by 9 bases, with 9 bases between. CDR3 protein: CASSFFQGQYF. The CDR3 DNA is TGCGCCAGCAGCTTTTTTCAGGGGCAGTACTTC. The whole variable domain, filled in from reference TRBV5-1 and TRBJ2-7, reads KAGVTQTPRYLIKTRGQQVTLSCSPISGHRSVSWYQQTPGQGLQFLFEYFSETQRNKGNFPGRFSGRQFSNSRSEMNVSTLELGDSALYLCASSFFQGQYFGPGTRLTVT.

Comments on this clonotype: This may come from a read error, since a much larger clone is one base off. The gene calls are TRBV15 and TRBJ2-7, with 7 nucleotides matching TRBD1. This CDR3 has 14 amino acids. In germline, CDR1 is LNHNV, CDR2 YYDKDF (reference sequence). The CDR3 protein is CAASSRQGFYEQYF. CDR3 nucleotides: TGTGCCGCCAGCAGTCGACAGGGATTCTACGAGCAGTACTTC.

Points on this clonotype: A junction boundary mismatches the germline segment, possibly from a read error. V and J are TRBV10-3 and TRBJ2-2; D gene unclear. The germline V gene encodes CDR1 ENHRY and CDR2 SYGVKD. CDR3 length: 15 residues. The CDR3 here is CASSYVRWGTGELFF. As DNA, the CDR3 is TGTGCCAGCAGTTATGTCCGATGGGGCACCGGGGAGCTGTTTTTT.

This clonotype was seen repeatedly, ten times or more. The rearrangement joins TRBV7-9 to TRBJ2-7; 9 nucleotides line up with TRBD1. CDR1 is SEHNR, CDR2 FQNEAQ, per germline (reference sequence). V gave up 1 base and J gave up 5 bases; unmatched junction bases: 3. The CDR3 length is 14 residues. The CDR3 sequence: CASSLEGQGHEQYF. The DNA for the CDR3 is TGTGCCAGCAGCTTAGAGGGACAGGGCCACGAGCAGTACTTC.

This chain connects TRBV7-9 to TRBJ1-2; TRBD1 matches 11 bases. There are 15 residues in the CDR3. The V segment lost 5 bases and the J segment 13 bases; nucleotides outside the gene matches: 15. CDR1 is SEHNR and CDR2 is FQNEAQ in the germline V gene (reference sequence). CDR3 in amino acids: CASSQDGKGTGGITF. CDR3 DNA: TGTGCCAGCAGCCAAGATGGCAAAGGGACAGGGGGGATCACCTTC.

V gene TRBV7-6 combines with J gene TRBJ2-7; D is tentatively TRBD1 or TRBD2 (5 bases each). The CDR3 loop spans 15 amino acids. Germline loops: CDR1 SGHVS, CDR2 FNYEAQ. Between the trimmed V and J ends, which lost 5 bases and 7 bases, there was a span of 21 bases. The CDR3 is CASSAPGRRAWEQYF. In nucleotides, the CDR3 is TGTGCCAGCAGCGCCCCGGGACGCCGTGCTTGGGAGCAGTACTTC.

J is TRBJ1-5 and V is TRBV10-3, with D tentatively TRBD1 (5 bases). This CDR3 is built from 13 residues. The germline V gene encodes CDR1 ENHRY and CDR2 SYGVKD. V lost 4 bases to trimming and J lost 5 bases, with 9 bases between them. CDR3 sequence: CAISGEGDQPQHF. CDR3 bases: TGTGCCATCAGTGGGGAAGGGGATCAGCCCCAGCATTTT.

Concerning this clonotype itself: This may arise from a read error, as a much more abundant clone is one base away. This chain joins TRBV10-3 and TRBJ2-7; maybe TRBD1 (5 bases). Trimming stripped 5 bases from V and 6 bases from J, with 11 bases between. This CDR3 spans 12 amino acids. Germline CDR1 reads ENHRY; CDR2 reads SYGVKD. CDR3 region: CAISLDTSEQYF. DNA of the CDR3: TGTGCCATCAGTCTGGACACCTCCGAGCAGTACTTC.

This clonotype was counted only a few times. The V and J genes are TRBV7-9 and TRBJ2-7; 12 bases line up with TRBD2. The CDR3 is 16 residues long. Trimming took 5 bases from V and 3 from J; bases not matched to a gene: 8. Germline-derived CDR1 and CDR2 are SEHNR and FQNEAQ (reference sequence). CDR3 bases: TGTGCCAGCAGCCGTACCGGGACTAGCGGGCTCTACGAGCAGTACTTC. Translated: CASSRTGTSGLYEQYF. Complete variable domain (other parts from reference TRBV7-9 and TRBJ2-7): DTGVSQNPRHKITKRGQNVTFRCDPISEHNRLYWYRQTLGQGPEFLTYFQNEAQLEKSRLLSDRFSAERPKGSFSTLEIQRTEQGDSAMYLCASSRTGTSGLYEQYFGPGTRLTVT.